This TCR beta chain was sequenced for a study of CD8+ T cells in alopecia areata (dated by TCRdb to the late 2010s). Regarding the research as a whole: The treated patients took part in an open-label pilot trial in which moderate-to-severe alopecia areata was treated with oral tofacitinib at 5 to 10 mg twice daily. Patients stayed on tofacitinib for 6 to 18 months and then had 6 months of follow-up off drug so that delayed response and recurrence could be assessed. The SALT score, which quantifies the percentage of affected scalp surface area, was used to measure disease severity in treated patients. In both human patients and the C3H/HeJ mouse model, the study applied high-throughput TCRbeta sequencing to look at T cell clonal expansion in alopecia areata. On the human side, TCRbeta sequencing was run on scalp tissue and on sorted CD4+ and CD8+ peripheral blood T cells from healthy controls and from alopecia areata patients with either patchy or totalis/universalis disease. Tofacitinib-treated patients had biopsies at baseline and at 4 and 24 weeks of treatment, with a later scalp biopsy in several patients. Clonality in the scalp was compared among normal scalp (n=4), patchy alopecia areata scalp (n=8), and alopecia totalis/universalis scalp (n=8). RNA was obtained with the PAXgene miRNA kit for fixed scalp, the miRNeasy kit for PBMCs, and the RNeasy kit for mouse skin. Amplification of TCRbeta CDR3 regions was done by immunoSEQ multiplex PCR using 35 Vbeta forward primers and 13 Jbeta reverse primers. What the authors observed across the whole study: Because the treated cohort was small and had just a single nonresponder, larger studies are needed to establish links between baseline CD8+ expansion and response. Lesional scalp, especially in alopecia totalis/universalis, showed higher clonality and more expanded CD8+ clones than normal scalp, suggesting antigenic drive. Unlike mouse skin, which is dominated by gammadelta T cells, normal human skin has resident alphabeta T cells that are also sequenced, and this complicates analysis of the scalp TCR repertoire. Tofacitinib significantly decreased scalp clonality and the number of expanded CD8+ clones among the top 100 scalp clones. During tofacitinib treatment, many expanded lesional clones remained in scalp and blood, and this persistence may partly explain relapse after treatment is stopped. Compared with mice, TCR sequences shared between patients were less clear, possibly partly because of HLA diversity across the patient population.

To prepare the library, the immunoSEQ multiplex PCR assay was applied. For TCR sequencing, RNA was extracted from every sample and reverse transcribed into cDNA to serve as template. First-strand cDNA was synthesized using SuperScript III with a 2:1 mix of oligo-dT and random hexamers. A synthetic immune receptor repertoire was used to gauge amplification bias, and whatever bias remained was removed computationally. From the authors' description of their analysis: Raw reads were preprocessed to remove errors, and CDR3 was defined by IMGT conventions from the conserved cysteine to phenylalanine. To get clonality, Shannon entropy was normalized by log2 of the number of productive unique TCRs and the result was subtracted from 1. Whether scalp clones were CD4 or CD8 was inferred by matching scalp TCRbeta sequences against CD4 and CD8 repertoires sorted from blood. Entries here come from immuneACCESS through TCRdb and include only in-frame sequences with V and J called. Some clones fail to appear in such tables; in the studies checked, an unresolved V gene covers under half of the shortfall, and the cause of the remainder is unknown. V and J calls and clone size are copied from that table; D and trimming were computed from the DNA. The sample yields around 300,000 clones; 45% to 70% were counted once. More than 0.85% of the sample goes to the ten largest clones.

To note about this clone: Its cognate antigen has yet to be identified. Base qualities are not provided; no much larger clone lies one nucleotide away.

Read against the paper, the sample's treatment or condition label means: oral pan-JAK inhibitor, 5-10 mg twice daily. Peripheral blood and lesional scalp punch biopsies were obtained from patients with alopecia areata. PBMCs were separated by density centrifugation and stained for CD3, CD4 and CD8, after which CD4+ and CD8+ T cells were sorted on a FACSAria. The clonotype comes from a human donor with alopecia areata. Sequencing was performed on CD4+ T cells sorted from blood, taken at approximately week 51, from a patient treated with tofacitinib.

The sequenced DNA is TGCGCCAGCAGCTCCCCCCTAGCGGGGGGTCATGAGCAGTTCTTC. Its amino acids are CASSSPLAGGHEQFF. The chain joins TRBV5-1 to TRBJ2-1; 11 middle bases align to TRBD2. Sequences SGHRS (CDR1) and YFSETQ (CDR2) are obtained from the germline V gene. From the cysteine up to the phenylalanine, the CDR3 has a length of 15 residues. Only the CDR3 DNA stays, 45 bases, in frame from base 1. For this chain, trimming is 3 bases at the V end and 8 bases at the J end, and the number of junction bases without a gene match is 7. Reference TRBV5-1 and TRBJ2-1 genes cover what lies past the CDR3, so the full variable domain is KAGVTQTPRYLIKTRGQQVTLSCSPISGHRSVSWYQQTPGQGLQFLFEYFSETQRNKGNFPGRFSGRQFSNSRSEMNVSTLELGDSALYLCASSSPLAGGHEQFFGPGTRLTVL.